This is a list of T cell receptor beta chains from one sample in a study of T cell repertoires in cytomegalovirus infection. TCRdb re-derived calls from the reads in MiXCR, one entry per CDR3 protein. The top ten clones hold 1.5% to 2% of a sample with 200,000 to 300,000 distinct CDR3 sequences, roughly an eighth of them seen once. Sequences were obtained from PBMCs. These receptors were taken from a human donor in good health (CMV status not recorded). Some clones in this sample may be carry-over from other donors' samples. Both conserved end residues are part of each CDR3. The D gene is left open where the match is weak. Rows give clone size only sometimes, using once, few, many, or a class for an expanded clone.

size | J | V | D | DNA | CDR3
many | TRBJ2-6 | TRBV14 | - | TGTGCCAGCAGCCAAGCTCACTCTGGGGCCAACGTCCTGACTTTC | CASSQAHSGANVLTF
- | TRBJ2-7 | TRBV7-4 | - | TGTGCCACCACTCCCCGGAGGGGCCCCGCCTACGAGCAGTACTTC | CATTPRRGPAYEQYF
many | TRBJ1-5 | TRBV19 | - | TGTGCCAGTAGTGGGGGGAGCAATCAGCCCCAGCATTTT | CASSGGSNQPQHF
many | TRBJ2-5 | TRBV11-2 | - | TGTGCCAGCAGCTTAGGTCTTAGAGGAGAGACCCAGTACTTC | CASSLGLRGETQYF
many | TRBJ2-7 | TRBV28 | - | TGTGCCAGCACCGGAGAGGTACTCATCTCTTCCTACGAGCAGTACTTC | CASTGEVLISSYEQYF
many | TRBJ1-2 | TRBV28 | TRBD1 | TGTGCCAGCAGTTTAACAGGGGACATCGCTGTCGGCTACACCTTC | CASSLTGDIAVGYTF
many | TRBJ2-7 | TRBV7-2 | - | TGTGCCAGCAGCTTAACGGGGCCATGGGGCGAGCAGTACTTC | CASSLTGPWGEQYF
few | TRBJ1-1 | TRBV7-9 | - | TGTGCCAGCAGCCTCACTTCATACACTGAAGCTTTCTTT | CASSLTSYTEAFF
many | TRBJ2-2 | TRBV4-3 | TRBD1 | TGCGCCAGCAGCCAAGAGTGGCAGGGGGCGAACACCGGGGAGCTGTTTTTT | CASSQEWQGANTGELFF
many | TRBJ2-1 | TRBV6-5 | TRBD2 | TGTGCCAGCAGTTACGGGAGGGCCAGAGAGCAGTTCTTC | CASSYGRAREQFF
many | TRBJ2-1 | TRBV7-3 | TRBD2 | TGTGCCAGCAGCTCCATAGCGGGAGGGCTCAATGAGCAGTTCTTC | CASSSIAGGLNEQFF
few | TRBJ2-7 | TRBV7-9 | TRBD2 | TGTGCCAGCAGCTTAGGAGGACTAGCGGGAGTGAGGTACGAGCAGTACTTC | CASSLGGLAGVRYEQYF
few | TRBJ1-5 | TRBV12-3/TRBV12-4 | - | TGTGCCAGCAGCCAGACCTCAGGGTTAGGTAGCAATCAGCCCCAGCATTTT | CASSQTSGLGSNQPQHF
many | TRBJ2-7 | TRBV6-1 | TRBD2 | TGTGCCAGCATTGTAAGCGGGAGTGGGTACGAGCAGTACTTC | CASIVSGSGYEQYF
many | TRBJ2-3 | TRBV6-2/TRBV6-3 | TRBD1 | TGTGCCAGCAATCCCCGACAGGGATCAGATACGCAGTATTTT | CASNPRQGSDTQYF
- | TRBJ1-4 | TRBV20-1 | - | TGCAGTGCTAGGAGTGAAAAACTGTTTTTT | CSARSEKLFF
- | TRBJ1-1 | TRBV19 | - | TGTGCCAGTAGTATAGATCTACCGAACACTGAAGCTTTCTTT | CASSIDLPNTEAFF
many | TRBJ2-1 | TRBV7-8 | TRBD2 | TGTGCCAGCAGCTCCGTCCCCCCTGCGGGAGCTCGAGGCAATGAGCAGTTCTTC | CASSSVPPAGARGNEQFF
many | TRBJ1-1 | TRBV6-1 | - | TGTGCCAGCAGCCGGACGGCAGGGACTGAAGCTTTCTTT | CASSRTAGTEAFF
many | TRBJ2-6 | TRBV14 | - | TGTGCCAGCAGCCAAATTAGCTACTCTGGGGCCAACGTCCTGACTTTC | CASSQISYSGANVLTF
many | TRBJ2-3 | TRBV28 | - | TGTGCCAGCAGCCAAGACACAGATACGCAGTATTTT | CASSQDTDTQYF
- | TRBJ2-2 | TRBV27 | - | TGTGCCAGCAGTTCGTCAATGAACACCGGGGAGCTGTTTTTT | CASSSSMNTGELFF
- | TRBJ1-1 | TRBV28 | - | TGTGCCAGCGAAGGGCCGAACACTGAAGCTTTCTTT | CASEGPNTEAFF
many | TRBJ2-3 | TRBV6-6 | TRBD2 | TGTGCCAGCAGCCGCGGCCCGACTAGCGGGAGGCTGGCAGATACGCAGTATTTT | CASSRGPTSGRLADTQYF
many | TRBJ2-2 | TRBV7-3 | - | TGTGCCAGCAGCTTAAGTCCAGGGGTTGTCGGGGAGCTGTTTTTT | CASSLSPGVVGELFF
medium-sized | TRBJ2-1 | TRBV7-2 | - | TGTGCCAGCAGCTACGAGAACAGGGACAATGAGCAGTTCTTC | CASSYENRDNEQFF
few | TRBJ2-1 | TRBV5-1 | - | TGCGCCAGCAGCCCTAACCCCCACACGCGGAGCTCCTACAATGAGCAGTTCTTC | CASSPNPHTRSSYNEQFF
few | TRBJ1-5 | TRBV20-1 | - | TGCAGTGCTAGAGGCCCCGGACCCAATCAGCCCCAGCATTTT | CSARGPGPNQPQHF
many | TRBJ1-5 | TRBV28 | TRBD1 | TGTGCCAGCAGTGGGACAGCGAGCAATCAGCCCCAGCATTTT | CASSGTASNQPQHF
- | TRBJ2-3 | TRBV28 | - | TGTGCCAACAGTTCCACCTCTGGAGATACGCAGTATTTT | CANSSTSGDTQYF
few | TRBJ1-2 | TRBV28 | TRBD1 | TGTGCCAGCAGTTCGCCGCCTTTGGGACAGGGTACGGGCTACACCTTC | CASSSPPLGQGTGYTF
- | TRBJ2-3 | TRBV6-2/TRBV6-3 | - | TGTGCCAGCAGTTACCCCCCCCCATGGACATCAGATACGCAGTATTTT | CASSYPPPWTSDTQYF
- | TRBJ1-5 | TRBV6-2/TRBV6-3 | - | TGTGCCAGCAGTCCACAGGGACAAGGGCGCAATCAGCCCCAGCATTTT | CASSPQGQGRNQPQHF
many | TRBJ1-5 | TRBV7-2 | - | TGTGCCAGCAGCTTAAAAGGGGATGGGCAGCCCCAGCATTTT | CASSLKGDGQPQHF
few | TRBJ2-7 | TRBV6-2/TRBV6-3 | TRBD2 | TGTGCCAGCAGTTTTAGCGGGAGTCTTTCCTACGAGCAGTACTTC | CASSFSGSLSYEQYF
many | TRBJ2-1 | TRBV6-2/TRBV6-3 | TRBD2 | TGTGCCAGCAAGCGGGGGGGCGGTGGATACAATGAGCAGTTCTTC | CASKRGGGGYNEQFF
many | TRBJ1-4 | TRBV19 | TRBD1 | TGTGCCAGTAGTATCAGGACAGGGACCGAAAAACTGTTTTTT | CASSIRTGTEKLFF
- | TRBJ1-1 | TRBV5-4 | - | TGTGCCAGCACCGTCCGGGGGGTCGAAGGTGGAGCTTTCTTT | CASTVRGVEGGAFF
many | TRBJ2-3 | TRBV6-6 | - | TGTGCCAGCAGGGCGGGACTCCTCACAGATACGCAGTATTTT | CASRAGLLTDTQYF
- | TRBJ2-7 | TRBV29-1 | - | TGCAGCGTCGTGGAACCCCGGGGTCGGCACTACGAGCAGTACTTC | CSVVEPRGRHYEQYF
few | TRBJ1-3 | TRBV18 | - | TGTGCCAGCTCACCATCCGGGGACCCTGGAAACACCATATATTTT | CASSPSGDPGNTIYF
many | TRBJ1-5 | TRBV19 | TRBD1 | TGTGCCAGCACAAAACAGGGGGCGGGTCAGCCCCAGCATTTT | CASTKQGAGQPQHF
few | TRBJ2-3 | TRBV28 | TRBD2 | TGTGCCAGCAGCCGAGGACTAGCGGGGGTGGGCACAGATACGCAGTATTTT | CASSRGLAGVGTDTQYF
few | TRBJ1-2 | TRBV7-9 | - | TGTGCCAGCAGCGCAGGGGTGGGAAACTATGGCTACACCTTC | CASSAGVGNYGYTF
many | TRBJ1-6 | TRBV28 | - | TGTGCCAGCAGTTTTCCCGGGACAACCTATAATTCACCCCTCCACTTT | CASSFPGTTYNSPLHF
many | TRBJ2-2 | TRBV19 | TRBD2 | TGTGCCAGTGCCTTTAGCGGGGCGAACACCGGGGAGCTGTTTTTT | CASAFSGANTGELFF
many | TRBJ2-3 | TRBV7-2 | - | TGTGCCAGCAGCCCGCGGACTCTGAGTAGGCAGTATTTT | CASSPRTLSRQYF
few | TRBJ2-7 | TRBV2 | - | TGTGCCAGCGGGGGGACGACGGGGGCCTACGAGCAGTACTTC | CASGGTTGAYEQYF
many | TRBJ1-4 | TRBV5-5 | TRBD1 | TGTGCCAGCAGCTTGGGGGACAGGGCAGGTAATGAAAAACTGTTTTTT | CASSLGDRAGNEKLFF
few | TRBJ1-1 | TRBV4-3 | - | TGCGCCAGCAGCCAAGATACGACAGGCTACACTGAAGCTTTCTTT | CASSQDTTGYTEAFF
many | TRBJ2-3 | TRBV6-1 | - | TGTGCCAGCAGTGATGGACCTTCCCAGACGCAGTATTTT | CASSDGPSQTQYF
- | TRBJ2-6 | TRBV5-4 | - | TGTGCCAGCAGCTCACAGGGTAGGGCCAACGTCCTGACTTTC | CASSSQGRANVLTF
many | TRBJ2-7 | TRBV7-2 | TRBD1 | TGTGCCAGCAGCAAAGGGACAGGCAGTACCTACGAGCAGTACTTC | CASSKGTGSTYEQYF
- | TRBJ2-5 | TRBV29-1 | - | TGCAGCGACCGGGGCCAAGGAGAGACCCAGTACTTC | CSDRGQGETQYF
many | TRBJ2-1 | TRBV28 | TRBD2 | TGTGCCAGCAGACTAGCGGGGGAGGGATACAATGAGCAGTTCTTC | CASRLAGEGYNEQFF
few | TRBJ1-4 | TRBV2 | - | TGTGCCAGCAGTGACTTCCCAGTAGGACAGCTCGTTAATGAAAAACTGTTTTTT | CASSDFPVGQLVNEKLFF
- | TRBJ1-5 | TRBV7-2 | - | TGTGCCAGCAGCTCCGACAAGGGCGATCAGCCCCAGCATTTT | CASSSDKGDQPQHF